This entry lists 4 T cell receptor beta chains sequenced from one sample in a study of cytomegalovirus exposure and HLA in healthy donors. The PCR used 60 Vbeta and 13 Jbeta primers. TCRdb's table, derived via immunoSEQ multiplex PCR, lists solely in-frame clones and lacks some. This sample has 110,000 or so clones; around 81% occur once, and the top ten carry 2% to 2.5%. Material: PBMCs. Receptor source: a woman aged 40 to 50 in good health and CMV-seronegative.

This clone was recorded once. The chain joins TRBV25-1 to TRBJ2-1; 11 bases map to TRBD2. The CDR3 runs 15 residues. The germline CDR1 and CDR2 sequences are MGHDK and SYGVNS. The ends lost 6 bases at V and 5 bases at J; junction bases unmatched: 6. The CDR3 sequence: CASRLTSGVDNEQFF. The CDR3 nucleotides are TGTGCCAGCAGACTGACTAGCGGGGTCGACAATGAGCAGTTCTTC.

This rearrangement joins TRBV5-6 to TRBJ1-6, with 9 positions matching TRBD1. Germline assignment: CDR1 SGHDT and CDR2 YYEEEE. Trimming removed 7 bases from V and 7 bases from J; junction bases left unmatched: 6. The CDR3 consists of 14 residues. CDR3 amino acids: CASGTGSRNSPLHF. The CDR3 DNA reads as TGTGCCAGCGGGACAGGGAGTCGAAATTCACCCCTCCACTTT.

This clone was detected a few times. The chain employs TRBV28 and TRBJ2-1; 7 nucleotides agree with TRBD2. This CDR3 region has 16 residues. The junction had 13 bases not matched to a gene; V was cut back by 2 bases and J by 9 bases. From germline, CDR1 is MDHEN and CDR2 SYDVKM. CDR3 coding DNA: TGTGCCAGCAGTTTAGTCCGGGCGGGAGCCCTTAGTGAGCAGTTCTTC. It encodes CASSLVRAGALSEQFF.

This clone occurred once. The V gene is TRBV6-1, the J gene TRBJ2-7; D might be TRBD1 (6 bases). Per the germline V gene, CDR1 is MNHNS and CDR2 is SASEGT. V lost 7 bases to trimming and J lost 6 bases, with 13 bases between them. The CDR3 has 12 amino acids. CDR3 DNA sequence: TGTGCCAGCACCAGTACAGGGTCCGAGCAGTACTTC. Amino acid sequence: CASTSTGSEQYF.